The sequence of this TCR beta chain was determined in a study of cytomegalovirus exposure and HLA in healthy donors. The protocol was immunoSEQ multiplex PCR, while the TCRdb copy is restricted to in-frame clones and leaves out a portion. In the table there are approximately 170,000 clones, around 85% of which are singletons. This clone showed up just once. The source of this sequence is a man between 18 and 29 years old in good health and CMV-seropositive. Material for sequencing was PBMCs.

Here the CDR3 DNA reads TGTGCCAGCAGTTTTCCCGACAGGGCTTATGAGCAGTTCTTC. Residues: CASSFPDRAYEQFF. This rearrangement joins TRBV28 to TRBJ2-1; 7 positions match TRBD1. The CDR3 length is 14 residues. V shed 3 bases, J shed 8 bases, and the junction held 7 bases outside the gene matches. Germline loops: CDR1 MDHEN, CDR2 SYDVKM. The whole variable domain, filled in from reference TRBV28 and TRBJ2-1, reads DVKVTQSSRYLVKRTGEKVFLECVQDMDHENMFWYRQDPGLGLRLIYFSYDVKMKEKGDIPEGYSVSREKKERFSLILESASTNQTSMYLCASSFPDRAYEQFFGPGTRLTVL.